This section outlines one TCR beta chain sequence together with its context. Its target is not known. Distinct nucleotide sequences in the sample also encode this CDR3. Primers for the PCR totalled 60 Vbeta and 13 Jbeta. The method was immunoSEQ multiplex PCR; TCRdb's version includes in-frame clones alone and lacks a portion of them. The sample's table shows 150,000 or so clones. CDR1 and CDR2 (germline): SGHNT, YYREEE (reference sequence). The ends lost 4 bases at V and 7 bases at J; junction bases unmatched: 13. The CDR3 covers 17 residues. This sample stems from a study of cytomegalovirus exposure and HLA in healthy donors. Across the whole study: About 80 million unique TCRs from HLA-typed donors were held in an early data release. Study observations and caveats: Information on immune exposure was restricted to one variable (CMV serostatus).

The material sequenced was PBMCs. The rearrangement uses TRBV5-4 and TRBJ2-5, with 13 bases lining up with TRBD2. This TCR was sampled from a man aged 25 to 40 in good health and CMV-seronegative. The CDR3 spells CASSPYRTSGSGGTQYF. The CDR3 DNA follows: TGTGCCAGCAGCCCATATCGGACTAGCGGGAGCGGGGGGACCCAGTACTTC.